This T cell receptor (beta chain) was profiled in a study of spatial heterogeneity in lung cancer. Background on the study: Within raw reads, each unique TCR and UMI combination appeared on average more than ten times. Study-wide findings and caveats: Higher tumor mutation counts went along with higher counts of expanded intratumoral alpha and beta TCRs.

TCRdb ran MiXCR on the 5' RACE reads and lists one entry per CDR3 protein. The table lists fewer than 7,500 distinct CDR3 sequences, roughly an eighth of them singletons. Stated time point: sample taken at primary tumor resection. Patients with untreated early-stage non-small cell lung cancer, numbering some 68, were the donors. This CDR3 spans 14 amino acids. Germline V gives CDR1 LGHNT, CDR2 FRNRAP. In regard to this clonotype: Antigen: not known.

The TCR sequence derives from a female donor with early-stage non-small cell lung cancer. V is TRBV12-5 and J is TRBJ2-2; a weak D match, TRBD2 (7 bases). Sequenced material: lung tumor tissue, taken at surgery. The CDR3 reads CASRRGADTGELFF. DNA for the CDR3: TGTGCCAGTCGACGGGGGGCTGACACCGGGGAGCTGTTTTTT.